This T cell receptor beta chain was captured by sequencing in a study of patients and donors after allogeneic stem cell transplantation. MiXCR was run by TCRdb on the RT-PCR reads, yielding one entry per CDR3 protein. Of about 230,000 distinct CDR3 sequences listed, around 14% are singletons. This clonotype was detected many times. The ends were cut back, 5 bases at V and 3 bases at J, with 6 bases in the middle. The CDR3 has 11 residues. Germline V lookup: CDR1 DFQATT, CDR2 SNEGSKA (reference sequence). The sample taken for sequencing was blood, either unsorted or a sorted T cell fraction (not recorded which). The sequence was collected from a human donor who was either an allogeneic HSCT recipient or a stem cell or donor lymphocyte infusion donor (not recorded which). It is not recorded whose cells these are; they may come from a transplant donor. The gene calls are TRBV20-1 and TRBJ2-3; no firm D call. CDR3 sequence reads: CSAPRTDTQYF. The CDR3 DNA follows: TGCAGTGCTCCCCGGACAGATACGCAGTATTTT.